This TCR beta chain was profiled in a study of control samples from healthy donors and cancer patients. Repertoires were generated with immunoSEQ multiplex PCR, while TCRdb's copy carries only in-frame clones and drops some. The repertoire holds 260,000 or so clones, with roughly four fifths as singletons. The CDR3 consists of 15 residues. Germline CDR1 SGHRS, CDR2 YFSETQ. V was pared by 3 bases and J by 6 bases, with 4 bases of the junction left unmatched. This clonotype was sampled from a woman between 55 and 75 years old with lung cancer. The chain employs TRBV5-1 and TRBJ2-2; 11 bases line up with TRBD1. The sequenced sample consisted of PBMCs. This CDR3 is CASSSGQGGAGELFF. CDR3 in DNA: TGCGCCAGCAGCTCGGGACAGGGGGGTGCCGGGGAGCTGTTTTTT.